This TCR beta chain is drawn from a study of beta chain features in type 1 diabetes. Findings and limits, study-wide: Type 1 diabetes patients had fewer VDJ junction insertions and more deletions.

This clone appeared a single time. Its target is not known. Compared with germline, one end of the junction differs, possibly owing to a read error. cDNA synthesis used the whole RNA isolate, giving expressed TCRB sequences. Some clones are missing from TCRdb's copy, which holds only in-frame ones; the method was immunoSEQ multiplex PCR. The repertoire consists of approximately 170,000 clones, with just over 9% occurring once and the leading ten covering roughly 2.5%. The CDR3 is made up of 14 amino acids. Looked up from germline, CDR1 is MGHRA and CDR2 is YSYEKL. The chain carries TRBV4-1 and TRBJ2-7; no clear D gene. The sequenced sample was central memory CD4+ T cells from blood. The TCR originated in a woman aged 18-30 years in good health. The CDR3 DNA follows: TGTGCCAGCAGCCAAGAGAAGTTAGCCTACGAGCAGTACTTC. It codes for CASSQEKLAYEQYF.